The following is a T cell receptor (beta chain) sequence with its context. Its antigen is undetermined. The CDR3 is 12 residues long. The V gene's germline CDR1 is SQVTM and CDR2 ANQGSEA. The V gene lost 7 bases and the J gene lost 3 bases, with 10 bases spanning the gap. The data were obtained in a study of cytomegalovirus exposure and HLA in healthy donors. Points from the study as a whole: An analysis done earlier found most TCR beta V segments productive about 87% or about 30% of the time. Follow-up analysis later connected one missense variant in DCLRE1C with trimming of TCR beta V- and J-genes. In vitro, three CMV-associated chains proved specific for CMV antigens.

The PCR was carried out with 60 Vbeta primers and 13 Jbeta primers. The table came from immunoSEQ multiplex PCR; TCRdb's copy has only in-frame clones and leaves some out. The data contain more than 90,000 clones, roughly 80% of them singletons. This rearrangement joins TRBV29-1 to TRBJ1-5; D is perhaps TRBD1 (5 bases). This receptor was taken from a woman aged 60-75 years in good health and CMV-seronegative. What was sequenced was PBMCs. This CDR3 is CSAKGHNQPQHF. In nucleotides, the CDR3 is TGCAGCGCTAAGGGGCACAATCAGCCCCAGCATTTT.